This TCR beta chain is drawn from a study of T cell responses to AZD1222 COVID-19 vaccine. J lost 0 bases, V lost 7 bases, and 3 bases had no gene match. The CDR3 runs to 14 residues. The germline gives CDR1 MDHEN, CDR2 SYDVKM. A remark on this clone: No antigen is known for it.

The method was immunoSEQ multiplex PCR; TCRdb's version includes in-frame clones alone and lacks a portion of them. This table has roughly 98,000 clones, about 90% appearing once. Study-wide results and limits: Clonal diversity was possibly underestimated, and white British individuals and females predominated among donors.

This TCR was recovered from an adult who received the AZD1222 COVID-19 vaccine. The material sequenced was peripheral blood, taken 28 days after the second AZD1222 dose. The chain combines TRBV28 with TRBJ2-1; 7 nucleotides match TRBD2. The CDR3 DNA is TGTGCCAGCAATGGCGGGAGCTCCTACAATGAGCAGTTCTTC. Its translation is CASNGGSSYNEQFF.